A selection of T cell receptor beta chains follows, all from one sample in a study of shared clonotypes between healthy human individuals. Profiled with immunoSEQ multiplex PCR; TCRdb holds only in-frame clones, not every one. The sample holds approximately 620,000 clones; 95% to 98% are singletons and the top ten take about 0.06%. The sample consisted of naive CD4+ T cells sorted from blood. The receptors come from a woman aged 25 to 45 in good health. The CDR3 runs from the conserved cysteine through the conserved F or W. The D gene is left open where the match is weak. Part of the rows lack a size; the others show once, few, many or a class for expanded clones.

j_gene: TRBJ2-2
abundance: NA
d_gene: NA
v_gene: TRBV6-5
CDR3nt: TGTGCCAGCAGTTACTCGTGGTCTCGGGAGCTGTTTTTT
CDR3aa: CASSYSWSRELFF

j_gene: TRBJ2-1
abundance: NA
d_gene: NA
v_gene: TRBV6-1
CDR3nt: TGTGCCAGCACCTACATCTACAATGAGCAGTTCTTC
CDR3aa: CASTYIYNEQFF

j_gene: TRBJ2-7
abundance: NA
d_gene: TRBD2
v_gene: TRBV28
CDR3nt: TGTGCCACAGGGCGCGGGGGGGCGTCCTACGAGCAGTACTTC
CDR3aa: CATGRGGASYEQYF

j_gene: TRBJ2-1
abundance: NA
d_gene: NA
v_gene: TRBV7-2
CDR3nt: TGTGCCAGCAGCTTAGCCCTAGGTGGAGGGGAGCAGTTCTTC
CDR3aa: CASSLALGGGEQFF

j_gene: TRBJ2-1
abundance: once
d_gene: NA
v_gene: TRBV27
CDR3nt: TGTGCCAGCAGTAATGGGGGACGGAGTTCGAATGAGCAGTTCTTC
CDR3aa: CASSNGGRSSNEQFF

j_gene: TRBJ2-7
abundance: NA
d_gene: TRBD1
v_gene: TRBV5-1
CDR3nt: TGCGCCAGCAGCTTGGCCGAGGGGACAGGGGACAACGAGCAGTACTTC
CDR3aa: CASSLAEGTGDNEQYF

j_gene: TRBJ2-1
abundance: NA
d_gene: TRBD2
v_gene: TRBV30
CDR3nt: TGTGCCTGGAGTGTTTTTCGGACTAGCGGGAGGGAGAGCTCCTACAATGAGCAGTTCTTC
CDR3aa: CAWSVFRTSGRESSYNEQFF

j_gene: TRBJ2-5
abundance: once
d_gene: NA
v_gene: TRBV28
CDR3nt: TGTGCCAGCAGTTTATCTGTAGCGGCGGCTGAAGAGACCCAGTACTTC
CDR3aa: CASSLSVAAAEETQYF

j_gene: TRBJ1-4
abundance: NA
d_gene: NA
v_gene: TRBV7-9
CDR3nt: TGTGCCAGCAGCTTAGCAATTAAAAAGGGGAATGAAAAACTGTTTTTT
CDR3aa: CASSLAIKKGNEKLFF

j_gene: TRBJ2-3
abundance: NA
d_gene: NA
v_gene: TRBV28
CDR3nt: TGTGCCAGCAGAACTAGCACAGATACGCAGTATTTT
CDR3aa: CASRTSTDTQYF

j_gene: TRBJ2-7
abundance: once
d_gene: TRBD1
v_gene: TRBV28
CDR3nt: TGTGCCAGTGTGCCGACAGGGGCCGCGGGGTACGAGCAGTACTTC
CDR3aa: CASVPTGAAGYEQYF

j_gene: TRBJ1-5
abundance: NA
d_gene: NA
v_gene: TRBV5-8
CDR3nt: TGTGCCAGCAGCTTGACGAACAGATGGGGTGGGCAGCCCCAGCATTTT
CDR3aa: CASSLTNRWGGQPQHF

j_gene: TRBJ2-3
abundance: NA
d_gene: NA
v_gene: TRBV2
CDR3nt: TGTGCCAGCAAAGAGGTAGCTCTTAGCACAGATACGCAGTATTTT
CDR3aa: CASKEVALSTDTQYF

j_gene: TRBJ2-1
abundance: NA
d_gene: NA
v_gene: TRBV7-9
CDR3nt: TGTGCCAGCAGCTTCTCCGGCCCTGAGCAGTTCTTC
CDR3aa: CASSFSGPEQFF

j_gene: TRBJ2-7
abundance: NA
d_gene: NA
v_gene: TRBV7-9
CDR3nt: TGTGCCAGCAGCTTAGAGGCAAGGGGCGAGCAGTACTTC
CDR3aa: CASSLEARGEQYF

j_gene: TRBJ1-6
abundance: NA
d_gene: NA
v_gene: TRBV7-8
CDR3nt: TGTGCCAGCAGCTTAGAGGGGGGGGCTAGACCAGGGAATTCACCCCTCCACTTT
CDR3aa: CASSLEGGARPGNSPLHF

j_gene: TRBJ1-4
abundance: NA
d_gene: NA
v_gene: TRBV7-9
CDR3nt: TGTGCCAGCAGCCCCCGGAGGGGGAAGGGACCAACTAATGAAAAACTGTTTTTT
CDR3aa: CASSPRRGKGPTNEKLFF

j_gene: TRBJ1-1
abundance: NA
d_gene: NA
v_gene: TRBV7-3
CDR3nt: TGTGCCAGCAGCCCCGGGGACGGGGCGTTCGACACTGAAGCTTTCTTT
CDR3aa: CASSPGDGAFDTEAFF

j_gene: TRBJ2-7
abundance: NA
d_gene: TRBD1
v_gene: TRBV6-4
CDR3nt: TGTGCCAGCGGACCGGGACAGCCAAGATCCTACGAGCAGTACTTC
CDR3aa: CASGPGQPRSYEQYF

j_gene: TRBJ2-1
abundance: NA
d_gene: NA
v_gene: TRBV7-6
CDR3nt: TGTGCCAGCAGCTCCCCGATCTCCTACAATGAGCAGTTCTTC
CDR3aa: CASSSPISYNEQFF

j_gene: TRBJ2-7
abundance: NA
d_gene: NA
v_gene: TRBV7-2
CDR3nt: TGTGCCAGCAGCCAGGATCGGGAGTCGTACTTC
CDR3aa: CASSQDRESYF

j_gene: TRBJ2-7
abundance: NA
d_gene: TRBD2
v_gene: TRBV5-5
CDR3nt: TGTGCCAGCAGCAAAGGCTTACTAGCGGAACTTTACGAGCAGTACTTC
CDR3aa: CASSKGLLAELYEQYF